This entry is about one TCR beta chain. Antigen specificity is unknown. The germline V gene has CDR1 KGHSH and CDR2 LQKENI. V lost 0 bases to trimming and J lost 4 bases, with 3 bases between them. The length of the CDR3 is 13 residues. The data belong to a study of cytomegalovirus exposure and HLA in healthy donors. Regarding the study as a whole: In a later analysis, at a false discovery rate of 0.05, approximately 16,000 TCR beta sequences were associated with HLA alleles. In an earlier analysis, most TCR beta V segments were productive about 90% or about 30% of the time. When analyzed later, the rates of TCR association showed variation by HLA locus, with DRB1 the most and HLA-C the fewest. One variant, a missense change in DCLRE1C, was linked in a later analysis to TCR beta V- and J-gene trimming.

Primers: 60 Vbeta forward and 13 Jbeta reverse. Generated by immunoSEQ multiplex PCR, the TCRdb table keeps only in-frame clones and is missing some. The data contain over 150,000 clones, roughly 82% of them singletons. The V gene is TRBV18, the J gene TRBJ2-2; D gene uncertain. The clonotype originates from a man between 50 and 59 years old in good health and CMV-seropositive. Sequenced material: PBMCs. The CDR3: CASSPPSTGELFF. Here the CDR3 DNA reads TGTGCCAGCTCACCACCGAGCACCGGGGAGCTGTTTTTT.